This T cell receptor (beta chain) was retrieved from a study of cytomegalovirus exposure and HLA in healthy donors. Study-level findings and limits: The study designated about 180 TCR beta chains cytomegalovirus-associated.

CDR1 is SGDLS, CDR2 YYNGEE, per germline. There are 12 residues in the CDR3. V was trimmed by 7 bases and J by 8 bases, leaving 13 bases between them. It was with 60 Vbeta and 13 Jbeta primers that the PCR ran. Produced via immunoSEQ multiplex PCR; TCRdb's table is partial and in-frame only. The sample records about 200,000 clones, 79% being singletons. Note on this clone: Its target is not known.

The chain employs TRBV9 and TRBJ2-1; the D gene is possibly TRBD1 (5 bases). The receptor's source is a man aged 50-60 years in good health and CMV-seronegative. Sequencing was done on a sample of PBMCs. As DNA, the CDR3 is TGTGCCAGCGGATTCAGGGAATATGAGCAGTTCTTC. Translating gives CASGFREYEQFF.